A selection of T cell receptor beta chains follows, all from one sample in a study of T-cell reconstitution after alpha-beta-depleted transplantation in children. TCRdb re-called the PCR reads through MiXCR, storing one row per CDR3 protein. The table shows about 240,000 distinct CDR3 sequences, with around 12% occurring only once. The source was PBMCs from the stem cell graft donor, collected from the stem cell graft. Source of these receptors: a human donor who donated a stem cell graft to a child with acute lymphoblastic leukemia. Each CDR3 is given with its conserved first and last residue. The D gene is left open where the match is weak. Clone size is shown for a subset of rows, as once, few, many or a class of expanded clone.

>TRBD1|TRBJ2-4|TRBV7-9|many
CASSPQGDQNIQYF
TGTGCCAGCAGCCCCCAGGGGGACCAAAACATTCAGTACTTC
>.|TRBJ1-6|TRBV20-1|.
CSAKDLPILGSYNSPLHF
TGCAGTGCTAAAGACCTCCCTATCCTTGGCTCCTATAATTCACCCCTCCACTTT
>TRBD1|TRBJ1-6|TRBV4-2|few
CATEPTGTGVSPLHF
TGTGCCACGGAACCTACCGGGACAGGGGTTTCACCCCTCCACTTT
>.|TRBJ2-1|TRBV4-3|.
CASSQGSGRGQFF
TGCGCCAGCAGCCAAGGGTCAGGACGGGGTCAGTTCTTC
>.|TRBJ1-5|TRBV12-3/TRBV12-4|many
CASSYDNLNQPQHF
TGTGCCAGCAGCTACGACAACCTCAATCAGCCCCAGCATTTT
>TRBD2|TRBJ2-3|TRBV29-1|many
CSVVATSSTDTQYF
TGCAGCGTTGTGGCGACTAGCTCCACAGATACGCAGTATTTT
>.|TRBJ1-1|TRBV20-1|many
CSASMVNTEVFF
TGCAGTGCTAGCATGGTGAACACTGAAGTTTTCTTT
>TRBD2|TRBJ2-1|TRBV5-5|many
CASSLRLAGATEQFF
TGTGCCAGCAGCTTGAGACTAGCGGGAGCCACTGAGCAGTTCTTC
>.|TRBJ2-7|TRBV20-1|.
CSALGDEQYF
TGCAGTGCGTTGGGCGACGAGCAGTACTTC
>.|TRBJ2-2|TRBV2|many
CASSGQSGYTGELFF
TGTGCCAGCAGTGGACAGAGCGGTTACACCGGGGAGCTGTTTTTT